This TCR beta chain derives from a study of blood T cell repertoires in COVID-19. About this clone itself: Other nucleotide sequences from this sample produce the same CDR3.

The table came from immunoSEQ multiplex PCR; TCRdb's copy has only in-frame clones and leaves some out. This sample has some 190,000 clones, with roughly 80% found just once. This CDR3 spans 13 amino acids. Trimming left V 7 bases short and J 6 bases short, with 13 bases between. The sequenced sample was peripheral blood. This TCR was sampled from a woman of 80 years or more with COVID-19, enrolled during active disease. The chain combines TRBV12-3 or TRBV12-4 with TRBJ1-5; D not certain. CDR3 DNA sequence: TGTGCCAGCACCCCAGGCGGAGGTCAGCCCCAGCATTTT. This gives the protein CASTPGGGQPQHF.